This T cell receptor beta chain was sequenced in a study of PD-1 blockade in classical Hodgkin lymphoma. Study-level background: Nivolumab dosed at 3 mg/kg went to patients intravenously every 2 weeks.

A remark on this clone: What it binds is unknown.

The method was immunoSEQ multiplex PCR; TCRdb's version includes in-frame clones alone and lacks a portion of them. This table has roughly 51,000 clones, roughly 80% appearing once. Specified time point: cycle 4 day 1 (C4D1), after around six weeks of nivolumab. Each of the patients experienced relapse following autologous stem cell transplantation, and their brentuximab vedotin exposure differed. The CDR3 consists of 15 residues. Trimming cost V 6 bases and J 2 bases, with 13 bases left between them. Germline V gene data show CDR1 as MNHEY and CDR2 as SVGAGI. Study findings and constraints: Exclusion applied to patients who initiated nivolumab less than 1 year following ASCT. Whoever responded completely had baseline diversity much like that seen in newly diagnosed patients. Newly diagnosed patients were said to have less baseline TCR diversity than healthy donors did.

V and J are TRBV6-5 and TRBJ1-4, with a tentative D call TRBD1 (5 bases). This clonotype was obtained from a human donor with classical Hodgkin lymphoma. This specimen was peripheral blood mononuclear cells (PBMCs), taken before the fourth cycle of nivolumab. The CDR3, as DNA: TGTGCCAGCAGCCAAGAGGGGAATACTAATGAAAAACTGTTTTTT. It translates to CASSQEGNTNEKLFF.